The T cell receptor (beta chain) described here comes from a study of monozygotic twins with inflammatory bowel disease. CDR1 is SGHDN, CDR2 FVKESK, per germline. This CDR3 is built from 17 residues. TCRdb reprocessed the 5' RACE reads and stores each CDR3 protein as one record, lacking DNA. Seen in this sample are some 450,000 distinct CDR3 sequences; the ten most common clones hold roughly 2.3%. The sequence was collected from a human donor with ulcerative colitis or Crohn's disease, or a healthy co-twin of an affected twin (not recorded which). The rearrangement joins TRBV14 to TRBJ1-4. Sequenced sample: blood. This chain's CDR3 is CASSQKGQFATNEKLFF. Looking up the rest from reference TRBV14 and TRBJ1-4 gives the full variable domain: EAGVTQFPSHSVIEKGQTVTLRCDPISGHDNLYWYRRVMGKEIKFLLHFVKESKQDESGMPNNRFLAERTGGTYSTLKVQPAELEDSGVYFCASSQKGQFATNEKLFFGSGTQLSVL.